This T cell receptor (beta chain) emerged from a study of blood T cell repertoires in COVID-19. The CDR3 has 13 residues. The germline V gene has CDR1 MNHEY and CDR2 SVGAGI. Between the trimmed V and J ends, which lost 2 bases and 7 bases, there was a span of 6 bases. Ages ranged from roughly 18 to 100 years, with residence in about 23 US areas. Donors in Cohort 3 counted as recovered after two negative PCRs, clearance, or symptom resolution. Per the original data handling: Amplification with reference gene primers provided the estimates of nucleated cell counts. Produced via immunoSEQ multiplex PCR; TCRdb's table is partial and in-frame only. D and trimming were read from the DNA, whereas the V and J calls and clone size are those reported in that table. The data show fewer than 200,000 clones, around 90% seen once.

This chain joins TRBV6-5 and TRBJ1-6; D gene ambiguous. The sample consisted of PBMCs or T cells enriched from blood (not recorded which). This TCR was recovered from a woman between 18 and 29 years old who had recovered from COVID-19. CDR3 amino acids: CASSYEVNSPLHF. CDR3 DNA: TGTGCCAGCAGTTACGAGGTGAATTCACCCCTCCACTTT.